Following are 16 T cell receptor beta chains from one sample sequenced in a study of cytotoxic CD8 clonotypes in ibrutinib-treated CLL. TCRdb keeps only in-frame clones here, not all; method: immunoSEQ multiplex PCR. This table has roughly 180,000 clones, around 72% appearing once. Sequencing was performed on PBMCs, taken after 24 months of ibrutinib treatment. Receptors were obtained from a human donor with chronic lymphocytic leukemia.

The CDR3 reads CASSSISGSKGETQYF. The CDR3 DNA follows: TGTGCCAGCAGCTCGATTAGCGGGTCGAAGGGGGAGACCCAGTACTTC. V and J are TRBV7-2 and TRBJ2-5, with TRBD2 matching over 7 bases. The CDR3 is 16 residues long. Germline trimming cut 4 bases from V and 5 bases from J; bases unmatched to any gene: 13. CDR1 is SGHTA and CDR2 is FQGNSA in the germline V gene.

The sample holds a few counts of this clone. J is TRBJ2-7 and V is TRBV7-2, with TRBD2 as a possible D gene (5 bases). The V gene's germline CDR1 is SGHTA and CDR2 FQGNSA. V lost 5 bases and J lost 0, with 14 bases in between. The length of the CDR3 is 15 residues. CDR3 protein: CASSEQGLYSYEQYF. In DNA form, the CDR3 reads TGTGCCAGCAGCGAACAAGGACTCTACTCCTACGAGCAGTACTTC.

This clone was observed a handful of times. The V and J genes are TRBV30 and TRBJ2-7, with D perhaps matching TRBD2 (6 bases). This CDR3 region has 12 residues. CDR1 and CDR2 (germline): GTSNPN, SVGIG (reference sequence). V was shortened by 2 bases and J by 3 bases, with 8 bases between the two germline ends. The CDR3 here is CAWSHGGYEQYF. CDR3 in DNA: TGTGCCTGGAGTCACGGGGGCTACGAGCAGTACTTC. Looking up the rest from reference TRBV30 and TRBJ2-7 gives the full variable domain: SQTIHQWPATLVQPVGSPLSLECTVEGTSNPNLYWYRQAAGRGLQLLFYSVGIGQISSEVPQNLSASRPQDRQFILSSKKLLLSDSGFYLCAWSHGGYEQYFGPGTRLTVT.

The table lists this clone with a few counts. This chain connects TRBV7-9 to TRBJ2-7; 7 nucleotides match TRBD2. Germline lookup yields CDR1 SEHNR and CDR2 FQNEAQ (reference sequence). J was trimmed by 7 bases and V by 2 bases; bases with no gene match: 11. This CDR3 has 15 residues. Here the CDR3 DNA reads TGTGCCAGCAGCTTACAGGGAGGGCCCTCAAAAGAGCAGTACTTC. This sequence encodes CASSLQGGPSKEQYF. Complete variable domain (other parts from reference TRBV7-9 and TRBJ2-7): DTGVSQNPRHKITKRGQNVTFRCDPISEHNRLYWYRQTLGQGPEFLTYFQNEAQLEKSRLLSDRFSAERPKGSFSTLEIQRTEQGDSAMYLCASSLQGGPSKEQYFGPGTRLTVT.

The table lists this clone with a few counts. V and J are TRBV4-2 and TRBJ2-2; D not resolved. The CDR3 totals 12 residues. Trimming took off 7 bases at V and 3 bases at J, with 6 bases between the two ends. CDR1 is LGHNA, CDR2 YNFKEQ, per germline. The CDR3 is CASKEYTGELFF. The CDR3 bases are TGTGCCAGCAAAGAATACACCGGGGAGCTGTTTTTT.

This clone was recorded only once. This chain connects TRBV4-3 to TRBJ2-1; D not certain. The germline V gene encodes CDR1 LGHNA and CDR2 YSLEER. Trimming shortened V by 0 bases and J by 5 bases, and 14 bases separated the two germline ends. This CDR3 is 16 amino acids long. CDR3 residues: CASSQESAPGHNEQFF. CDR3 coding DNA: TGCGCCAGCAGCCAAGAATCGGCTCCCGGACACAATGAGCAGTTCTTC.

This chain uses TRBV7-7 with TRBJ2-3, with TRBD1 matching over 11 bases. J lost 5 bases, V lost 3 bases, and 4 bases had no gene match. CDR3 size: 15 residues. CDR1 is SSHAT and CDR2 is FNYEAQ in the germline V gene (reference sequence). CDR3 coding DNA: TGTGCCAGCAGCTTTGGACAGGGGGCCAGAGATACGCAGTATTTT. Protein sequence: CASSFGQGARDTQYF.

The gene calls are TRBV4-3 and TRBJ2-3; 11 bases align to TRBD2. This CDR3 is 16 amino acids long. The V gene's germline CDR1 is LGHNA and CDR2 YSLEER. The V and J ends lost 0 bases and 1 base, in that order; junction bases with no gene match: 0. CDR3 nucleotide sequence: TGCGCCAGCAGCCAAGAACTAGCGGGAGGCACAGATACGCAGTATTTT. The encoded protein is CASSQELAGGTDTQYF.

The V call is TRBV27, the J call TRBJ2-7; possible D gene TRBD2, 5 bases. Germline V gene data show CDR1 as MNHEY and CDR2 as SMNVEV (reference sequence). V shed 6 bases and J shed 2 bases, with 11 bases lying between them. The CDR3 is 13 residues long. The CDR3 nucleotides are TGTGCCAGCAGATCCAGCGGTACCTACGAGCAGTACTTC. It encodes CASRSSGTYEQYF.

The chain employs TRBV9 and TRBJ2-3; 12 bases are shared with TRBD2. The CDR3 is 16 residues long. The junction had 5 bases not matched to a gene; V was cut back by 4 bases and J by 2 bases. Germline values: CDR1 SGDLS, CDR2 YYNGEE. This CDR3 reads CASSPRTSGNTDTQYF. DNA of the CDR3: TGTGCCAGCAGCCCCCGGACTAGCGGGAACACAGATACGCAGTATTTT.

V usage is TRBV11-1 and J usage is TRBJ2-1; 11 positions agree with TRBD2. The trim removed 4 bases at V and 6 bases at J, leaving 5 bases unmatched. The length of the CDR3 is 15 residues. Germline loops: CDR1 SGHAT, CDR2 FQDESV (reference sequence). The CDR3 here is CASSYGLAGVNEQFF. The CDR3 bases are TGTGCCAGCAGCTACGGACTAGCGGGTGTCAATGAGCAGTTCTTC.

The count of this clone is one. J is TRBJ1-3 and V is TRBV2; weak D call: TRBD1 (5 bases). The CDR3 runs to 14 residues. The V end lost 7 bases, the J end lost 2 bases, and 12 bases lay between the germline ends. Per the germline V gene, CDR1 is SNHLY and CDR2 is FYNNEI. The CDR3 is CASILGEPGNTIYF. The CDR3 region has the DNA TGTGCCAGCATCTTAGGGGAACCTGGAAACACCATATATTTT.

The chain employs TRBV5-1 and TRBJ2-5; either TRBD1 or TRBD2 may fit D (6 bases each). This CDR3 region has 14 residues. V lost 3 bases, J lost 5 bases, and 14 bases lay in between. Germline-derived CDR1 and CDR2 are SGHRS and YFSETQ. The CDR3 reads CASSSRGQRETQYF. CDR3 nucleotide sequence: TGCGCCAGCAGCTCGCGGGGACAAAGGGAGACCCAGTACTTC.

The chain uses TRBV10-3 and TRBJ1-1; unclear D gene. V gave up 4 bases and J gave up 1 base, with 13 bases separating them. The CDR3 consists of 15 residues. CDR1 and CDR2 (germline): ENHRY, SYGVKD. The CDR3 here is CAISVSGLGNTEAFF. The CDR3 nucleotides are TGTGCCATCAGTGTCTCGGGGTTGGGGAACACTGAAGCTTTCTTT.

This clone was seen only a few times. CDR3 protein: CASSLHGTGELFF. CDR3 in DNA: TGTGCCAGCAGCCTCCATGGCACCGGGGAGCTGTTTTTT. The gene calls are TRBV9 and TRBJ2-2; the D is unclear. The CDR3 consists of 13 residues. The V gene's germline CDR1 is SGDLS and CDR2 YYNGEE. Trimming took 4 bases from V and 4 from J, leaving 8 bases between them.

The chain combines TRBV7-8 with TRBJ2-1; maybe TRBD2 (6 bases). Trimming left V 5 bases short and J 0 bases short, with 14 bases between. Germline assignment: CDR1 SGHVS and CDR2 FQNEAQ. This CDR3 is built from 16 residues. The CDR3 DNA reads as TGTGCCAGCAGCGTAATCGGGGGAAGCTCCTACAATGAGCAGTTCTTC. Translating gives CASSVIGGSSYNEQFF. The full variable domain, in which reference TRBV7-8 and TRBJ2-1 provide the parts outside the CDR3, is GAGVSQSPRYKVAKRGQDVALRCDPISGHVSLFWYQQALGQGPEFLTYFQNEAQLDKSGLPSDRFFAERPEGSVSTLKIQRTQQEDSAVYLCASSVIGGSSYNEQFFGPGTRLTVL.